This TCR beta chain was identified in a study of shared clonotypes between healthy human individuals. Overall study: CD4 naive and CD4 memory each took three plates per donor, while CD8 naive took two and CD8 memory one.

Terminally differentiated effector memory CD45RA+ cells were excluded by CCR7 positive selection of CD45RO-negative cells. Deep was the level used in running the assay. Sorted-subset replicate PCR reactions contained around 220 ng DNA, corresponding to 29,000 or so T cell genomes. TCRdb keeps only in-frame clones here, not all; method: immunoSEQ multiplex PCR. Of about 2 million clones detected, roughly 95% appear once; the ten largest clones hold 1% to 1.5%. V shed 4 bases, J shed 7 bases, and the junction held 2 bases outside the gene matches. CDR1 SGHNT and CDR2 YYREEE come from the germline V gene (reference sequence). CDR3 length equals 12 residues. This clone was found a few times.

The sample taken for sequencing was naive CD8+ T cells sorted from blood. This clonotype was obtained from a man aged 18-30 years in good health. The chain couples TRBV5-4 to TRBJ1-5; the match to TRBD1 covers 7 bases. The CDR3 is CASSVQGQPQHF. The CDR3 nucleotides read TGTGCCAGCAGCGTACAGGGGCAGCCCCAGCATTTT. Looking up the rest from reference TRBV5-4 and TRBJ1-5 gives the full variable domain: ETGVTQSPTHLIKTRGQQVTLRCSSQSGHNTVSWYQQALGQGPQFIFQYYREEENGRGNFPPRFSGLQFPNYSSELNVNALELDDSALYLCASSVQGQPQHFGDGTRLSIL.